Listed below are T cell receptor beta chains from one sample, sequenced in a study of graft-versus-host responses after intestinal transplantation. Clones were sequenced by immunoSEQ multiplex PCR, and TCRdb holds only the in-frame ones, with some missing. The sample has hundreds of clones, 80% to 95% seen once. The source was ileum tissue, collected 23 days after intestinal transplant. These receptors originate from a human patient who received an intestinal transplant, so some T cells may come from the graft donor. Both conserved end residues are part of each CDR3. The D gene is left open where the match is weak. Clone size is stated in some rows and not others, as once, few, many or a class when expanded.

CDR3 DNA	CDR3 protein	D gene	clone size	V gene	J gene
TGTGCCAGCAGCTACGAGACAGGGGACTTATTGGGTTACGAGCAGTACTTC	CASSYETGDLLGYEQYF	TRBD1	NA	TRBV7-9	TRBJ2-7
TGCGCCAGCAGTGAGTCGGGGACATCAGCCAAAAACATTCAGTACTTC	CASSESGTSAKNIQYF	NA	once	TRBV10-1	TRBJ2-4
TGTGCCAGCAGCTGGACAGACACCGGGGAGCTGTTTTTT	CASSWTDTGELFF	NA	NA	TRBV2	TRBJ2-2
TGTGCCAGCAATTGGCGCGGAGATACACAAAGTCGGGCCAACGTCCTGACTTTC	CASNWRGDTQSRANVLTF	NA	NA	TRBV5-2	TRBJ2-6
TGTGCCAGCAGCGTAGACAGGGAGAAGGGTAGTAGCGAAGCTTTCTTT	CASSVDREKGSSEAFF	NA	NA	TRBV9	TRBJ1-1
TGTGCCAGCAGTCCCGGACTAGCGGAGACCTACGAGCAGTACTTC	CASSPGLAETYEQYF	TRBD2	NA	TRBV27	TRBJ2-7
TGTGCCAGCAGCTTAACATACGAGCAGTACTTC	CASSLTYEQYF	NA	NA	TRBV7-3	TRBJ2-7
TGTGCCAGCAGTTATTTCCCGTATGATACGCAGTATTTT	CASSYFPYDTQYF	NA	NA	TRBV6-5	TRBJ2-3
TGTGCCAGCTCACCCGCGACAGGTGTGCTACTCGGGGCTTTCTTT	CASSPATGVLLGAFF	NA	NA	TRBV18	TRBJ1-1
TGTGCCAGCAGCTTTGGGGGGGCGCTTAGCTATGGCTACACCTTC	CASSFGGALSYGYTF	NA	few	TRBV5-5	TRBJ1-2
TGTGCCAGCGGATCCCCGGGACTTAGCTCCTACGAGCAGTACTTC	CASGSPGLSSYEQYF	NA	NA	TRBV7-9	TRBJ2-7
TGTGCCACCAGCAGAGAGGGGGCCGGGGAGCTGTTTTTT	CATSREGAGELFF	NA	NA	TRBV15	TRBJ2-2
TGTGCCAGCAGCTTGGCGGGAGGTGGAAACACCATATATTTT	CASSLAGGGNTIYF	NA	NA	TRBV5-4	TRBJ1-3
TGTGCCAGCAGTTCCCCCGGGACGGGGAATGAAAAACTGTTTTTT	CASSSPGTGNEKLFF	NA	NA	TRBV28	TRBJ1-4
TGTGCCAGCAGCCCGGACGGTTCTTCATATACGCAGTATTTT	CASSPDGSSYTQYF	NA	once	TRBV9	TRBJ2-3
TGTGCCAGCAGCCCCCCGACAGGGAGCGGTCTAACCGGGGAGCTGTTTTTT	CASSPPTGSGLTGELFF	TRBD1	NA	TRBV13	TRBJ2-2
TGTGCCAGCAGCATTATCCCGAGGGGCGGGGCGCTCACAGATACGCAGTATTTT	CASSIIPRGGALTDTQYF	NA	NA	TRBV11-2	TRBJ2-3
TGTGCCAGTAGTTTCCAAGGCAGGAGGGGTAATTCACCCCTCCACTTT	CASSFQGRRGNSPLHF	NA	NA	TRBV19	TRBJ1-6
TGTGCCAGCAGCCGCCTACGGGGAGGCGATGAGCAGTTCTTC	CASSRLRGGDEQFF	NA	NA	TRBV7-2	TRBJ2-1
TGTGCCAGCAGTTCGGGCCGAACCTACGAGCAGTACTTC	CASSSGRTYEQYF	NA	NA	TRBV27	TRBJ2-7
TGTGCCAGCAGCTTAGAGGGTCGGACAGATACGCAGTATTTT	CASSLEGRTDTQYF	NA	NA	TRBV11-1	TRBJ2-3
TGTGCCAGCAGTGAACACACAGGGGGGTACGAGCAGTACTTC	CASSEHTGGYEQYF	TRBD1	NA	TRBV6-5	TRBJ2-7
TGTGCCAGCAGTGACATCGGGGAAAAACTGTTTTTT	CASSDIGEKLFF	NA	NA	TRBV6-4	TRBJ1-4
TGTGCCTGGAGTCTAGGGGGGGCGGGGCAGCCCCAGCATTTT	CAWSLGGAGQPQHF	NA	NA	TRBV30	TRBJ1-5